The 9 T cell receptor beta chains given below trace back to one sample, sequenced in a study of cytomegalovirus exposure and HLA in healthy donors. 60 Vbeta and 13 Jbeta primers were used in PCR. The table came from immunoSEQ multiplex PCR; TCRdb's copy has only in-frame clones and leaves some out. The repertoire consists of some 130,000 clones, with about 77% occurring once and the leading ten covering roughly 4.2%. Sequenced sample: PBMCs. The receptors derive from a male donor in good health and CMV-seronegative.

J is TRBJ2-2 and V is TRBV7-3, with 11 positions matching TRBD2. The CDR3 totals 21 residues. CDR1 and CDR2 from the germline V gene are SGHTA and FQGTGA. J was trimmed by 1 base and V by 6 bases; bases with no gene match: 19. The CDR3 sequence is CASSMNGYRTSGLENTGELFF. CDR3 DNA: TGTGCCAGCAGTATGAACGGGTATAGGACTAGCGGGTTAGAGAACACCGGGGAGCTGTTTTTT. Drawing the rest from reference TRBV7-3 and TRBJ2-2, the complete variable domain is GAGVSQTPSNKVTEKGKYVELRCDPISGHTALYWYRQSLGQGPEFLIYFQGTGAADDSGLPNDRFFAVRPEGSVSTLKIQRTERGDSAVYLCASSMNGYRTSGLENTGELFFGEGSRLTVL.

The V and J genes are TRBV11-3 and TRBJ2-2; a weak D match, TRBD1 (5 bases). Germline-derived CDR1 and CDR2 are SGHNT and YENEEA. Trimming stripped 1 base from V and 7 bases from J, with 13 bases between. The CDR3 is 15 residues long. The CDR3 protein is CASSLGAGSGGELFF. The CDR3 nucleotides are TGTGCCAGCAGCTTAGGGGCAGGGTCGGGCGGGGAGCTGTTTTTT.

The V call is TRBV5-1, the J call TRBJ2-3, with 9 bases lining up with TRBD1. V was clipped by 4 bases and J by 2 bases; unmatched bases: 8. From germline, CDR1 is SGHRS and CDR2 YFSETQ. The CDR3 length is 16 residues. The CDR3 reads CASSITRTGATDTQYF. Written as DNA, the CDR3 is TGCGCCAGCAGCATCACTCGGACAGGGGCCACAGATACGCAGTATTTT.

This chain links TRBV19 with TRBJ1-4, with D unresolved. The CDR3 is 15 residues long. Germline CDR1 reads LNHDA; CDR2 reads SQIVND (reference sequence). Trimming left V 0 bases short and J 4 bases short, with 9 bases between. The CDR3 sequence is CASSIESHNNEKLFF. The CDR3, as DNA: TGTGCCAGTAGTATAGAGTCACACAATAATGAAAAACTGTTTTTT.

This chain joins TRBV18 and TRBJ1-6; D ambiguous. Deletions cut 1 base from V and 7 bases from J, with 14 bases between. The CDR3 runs 16 residues. CDR1 KGHSH and CDR2 LQKENI come from the germline V gene. The CDR3 region is CASSPQQSEGNSPLHF. The CDR3 DNA follows: TGTGCCAGCTCACCACAACAGTCAGAGGGAAATTCACCCCTCCACTTT.

The gene calls are TRBV27 and TRBJ2-7; 11 bases agree with TRBD1. The CDR3 totals 14 residues. Germline CDR1 reads MNHEY; CDR2 reads SMNVEV (reference sequence). After removal of 6 bases from V and 6 bases from J, the junction contained 7 bases not matched to a gene. The DNA of the CDR3 is TGTGCCAGCAGATCCCGGACAGGGGGCCTCGAGCAGTACTTC. It yields the protein CASRSRTGGLEQYF.

The V and J genes are TRBV15 and TRBJ1-3; no clear D. Germline V gene sequence: CDR1 LNHNV, CDR2 YYDKDF (reference sequence). With 0 bases removed from V and 4 bases from J, the gap between germline ends came to 7 bases. The CDR3 is 14 residues long. CDR3 coding DNA: TGTGCCACCAGCAGAGACAACAGCGGAAACACCATATATTTT. Its protein product is CATSRDNSGNTIYF.

V usage is TRBV19 and J usage is TRBJ2-7; 14 bases align to TRBD2. Trimming at V came to 3 bases and at J to 5 bases, leaving 12 bases not matched to a gene. The germline CDR1 and CDR2 sequences are LNHDA and SQIVND (reference sequence). This CDR3 is 18 amino acids long. CDR3 coding DNA: TGTGCCAGTAGTATTTGGGGACTAGCGGGAGTCCCGGAGCACGAGCAGTACTTC. Translation: CASSIWGLAGVPEHEQYF.

J is TRBJ1-3 and V is TRBV19; 8 bases fit TRBD1. V lost 7 bases and J lost 2; bases outside the gene matches: 4. The CDR3 runs to 14 residues. Germline V gene data show CDR1 as LNHDA and CDR2 as SQIVND (reference sequence). The CDR3 spells CASMKQGAGNTIYF. For the CDR3, the DNA is TGTGCCAGTATGAAACAGGGGGCTGGAAACACCATATATTTT.